The 2 T cell receptor beta chains below all came from one sample that was sequenced in a study of neoadjuvant anti-PD-1 for oral cavity cancer. Assay: immunoSEQ multiplex PCR; the TCRdb copy retains only in-frame clones and omits some. Of about 6,700 clones in the sample, around 77% were seen once. The input for sequencing was PBMCs, taken before nivolumab (anti-PD-1) treatment. The receptors come from a person aged 40 to 85 with oral cavity squamous cell carcinoma.

The rearrangement links TRBV5-5 to TRBJ1-2; D is undetermined. The CDR3 extends over 14 amino acids. Germline V gene sequence: CDR1 SGHKS, CDR2 YYEKEE (reference sequence). Trimming removed 4 bases at V and 8 bases at J, with 18 bases between. This CDR3 is CASSLKATEGGYTF. Written as DNA, the CDR3 is TGTGCCAGCAGCCTTAAGGCCACTGAAGGGGGCTACACCTTC.

This chain uses TRBV7-6 with TRBJ1-1, with D hard to call. V was trimmed by 5 bases and J by 1 base, leaving 11 bases between them. This CDR3 comprises 14 residues. Per germline, CDR1 SGHVS and CDR2 FNYEAQ. The CDR3 loop is CASSLNHRNTEAFF. The CDR3 DNA is TGTGCCAGCAGCCTTAACCACAGGAACACTGAAGCTTTCTTT.